These T cell receptor beta chains were read from a single sample in a study of blood T cell repertoires in COVID-19. Measured with immunoSEQ multiplex PCR; TCRdb has only the in-frame clones, and not every one. The sample contains about 43,000 clones, around 87% of which appear only once. The sequenced sample consisted of peripheral blood. These receptors originate from a middle-aged man with COVID-19, enrolled during active disease. CDR3s include the opening cysteine and the closing phenylalanine or tryptophan. A D gene is named only where the DNA matches it firmly. The listing skips clone size in some rows; elsewhere it reads once, few, many or a size class.

TRBV7-9	NA	TRBJ1-1	NA	TGTGCCAGCAGCTTAGAGAGTCCAGGCCACACTGAAGCTTTCTTT	CASSLESPGHTEAFF
TRBV3-1/TRBV3-2	NA	TRBJ1-1	NA	TGTGCCAGCAGCCCCCAGGGCACTGAAGCTTTCTTT	CASSPQGTEAFF
TRBV19	TRBD1	TRBJ1-2	NA	TGTGCCAGTAGTTACCTTTCGACAGGGGGTTCCACCTATGGCTACACCTTC	CASSYLSTGGSTYGYTF
TRBV2	TRBD1	TRBJ1-2	NA	TGTGCCAGCAGGGGGACAGGGATGTACTATGGCTACACCTTC	CASRGTGMYYGYTF
TRBV7-8	TRBD1	TRBJ2-5	NA	TGTGCCAGCAGCTTAAGGGGACAGGGGGCTGTAGAGACCCAGTACTTC	CASSLRGQGAVETQYF
TRBV12-3/TRBV12-4	NA	TRBJ1-1	NA	TGTGCCAGCAGCCAAGGGGGCACTGAAGCTTTCTTT	CASSQGGTEAFF
TRBV3-1/TRBV3-2	TRBD1	TRBJ1-3	NA	TGTGCCAGCAGCCAGGACAGGGGAACCTCTGGAAACACCATATATTTT	CASSQDRGTSGNTIYF
TRBV30	TRBD2	TRBJ2-3	once	TGTGCCTGGACTAGCGGGGGACCGGATACGCAGTATTTT	CAWTSGGPDTQYF
TRBV27	NA	TRBJ1-1	NA	TGTGCCAGCAGTTTAGGGGCCTATCCGAACACTGAAGCTTTCTTT	CASSLGAYPNTEAFF
TRBV19	TRBD1	TRBJ1-2	NA	TGTGCCAGTAGAGGCCCACAACAGGGGTTTGGTAACTATGGCTACACCTTC	CASRGPQQGFGNYGYTF
TRBV30	NA	TRBJ1-6	NA	TGTGCCTGGAGTGACAGGGTAATATCAGGCCTCCACTTT	CAWSDRVISGLHF
TRBV27	TRBD1	TRBJ1-2	NA	TGTGCCAGCAGTTTAGGACGGACAGGGGGGTATGGCTACACCTTC	CASSLGRTGGYGYTF
TRBV27	NA	TRBJ2-1	NA	TGTGCCAGCAGACTGACTAGTGGCTCCTACAATGAGCAGTTCTTC	CASRLTSGSYNEQFF
TRBV11-3	NA	TRBJ1-1	NA	TGTGCCAGCAGCTCCTCGGTGGGCGCCCCGGGGACTGAAGCTTTCTTT	CASSSSVGAPGTEAFF
TRBV19	NA	TRBJ1-2	NA	TGTGCCAGTGGAGGGGAAAACTATGGCTACACCTTC	CASGGENYGYTF
TRBV7-9	NA	TRBJ2-1	once	TGTGCCAGCAGCTTGGTACAGAACAATGAGCAGTTCTTC	CASSLVQNNEQFF
TRBV6-5	TRBD1	TRBJ1-1	NA	TGTGCCAGCAGAGGGGGCATGAACACTGAAGCTTTCTTT	CASRGGMNTEAFF
TRBV7-9	TRBD1	TRBJ2-1	NA	TGTGCCAGCAGCATGGGACAGGGAGTATACAATGAGCAGTTCTTC	CASSMGQGVYNEQFF
TRBV28	NA	TRBJ2-1	NA	TGTGCCAGCATCGATTCTGGACAGTACAATGAGCAGTTCTTC	CASIDSGQYNEQFF
TRBV2	TRBD2	TRBJ2-7	NA	TGTGCCAGCAGTGAAGCGGGGAGGGTCCCCTACGAGCAGTACTTC	CASSEAGRVPYEQYF
TRBV14	NA	TRBJ2-5	NA	TGTGCCAGCAGTTATAGGGCGAGGGCGCCTCCGGAGACCCAGTACTTC	CASSYRARAPPETQYF
TRBV5-6	TRBD1	TRBJ1-2	NA	TGTGCCAGCAGCTATCCCGGGACAGGCAGTTCCTATGGCTACACCTTC	CASSYPGTGSSYGYTF
TRBV30	NA	TRBJ1-3	NA	TGTGCCTGGAGTGCCGGTATCTCTGGAAACACCATATATTTT	CAWSAGISGNTIYF
TRBV18	NA	TRBJ2-3	few	TGTGCCAGCTCTCGTGGACAGTACACAGATACGCAGTATTTT	CASSRGQYTDTQYF
TRBV24-1	TRBD2	TRBJ2-3	NA	TGTGCCACCAGTGATCCCGTCCCCGGGGGGGGGACAGATACGCAGTATTTT	CATSDPVPGGGTDTQYF
TRBV29-1	TRBD1	TRBJ1-1	NA	TGCAGCGTAACACAGGGGGGAAGCACTGAAGCTTTCTTT	CSVTQGGSTEAFF
TRBV3-1/TRBV3-2	TRBD2	TRBJ2-1	NA	TGTGCCAGCAGCCACGATACGACTAGCGGGAAATACAATGAGCAGTTCTTC	CASSHDTTSGKYNEQFF
TRBV14	TRBD2	TRBJ2-5	NA	TGTGCCAGCAGCTTACGACTAGCGGGGCGCGGGACCCAGTACTTC	CASSLRLAGRGTQYF
TRBV7-9	TRBD2	TRBJ2-3	NA	TGTGCCAGCAGTGCTGCGCCCGGGACTAGCCCAGATACGCAGTATTTT	CASSAAPGTSPDTQYF
TRBV4-1	TRBD2	TRBJ2-1	NA	TGCGCCAGCAGCCAACTAGCGGCCATCAATGAGCAGTTCTTC	CASSQLAAINEQFF
TRBV28	NA	TRBJ1-3	NA	TGTGCCAGCAGTTTTGGAGGCAGATTCTCTGGAAACACCATATATTTT	CASSFGGRFSGNTIYF